Included here is one TCR beta chain sequence, with context. These data belong to a study of beta chain features in type 1 diabetes. What was sequenced were expressed TCRB transcripts, since all of the isolated RNA had been reverse transcribed. The data were produced by immunoSEQ multiplex PCR, yet TCRdb's version contains in-frame clones alone and is incomplete. The profile shows 680,000 or so clones, roughly a sixth of them singletons. Germline CDR1 and CDR2: SGHDT and YYEEEE. The ends lost 2 bases at V and 4 bases at J; junction bases unmatched: 3. The CDR3 is 14 residues long. This TCR came from a man younger than 35 in good health. The sample taken for sequencing was naive CD4+ T cells from blood. The J gene is TRBJ1-3, the V gene TRBV5-6, with TRBD1 identical over 7 bases. As DNA, the CDR3 is TGTGCCAGCAGCTTACCGGGACAGGGAAACACCATATATTTT. Translated, it gives CASSLPGQGNTIYF.